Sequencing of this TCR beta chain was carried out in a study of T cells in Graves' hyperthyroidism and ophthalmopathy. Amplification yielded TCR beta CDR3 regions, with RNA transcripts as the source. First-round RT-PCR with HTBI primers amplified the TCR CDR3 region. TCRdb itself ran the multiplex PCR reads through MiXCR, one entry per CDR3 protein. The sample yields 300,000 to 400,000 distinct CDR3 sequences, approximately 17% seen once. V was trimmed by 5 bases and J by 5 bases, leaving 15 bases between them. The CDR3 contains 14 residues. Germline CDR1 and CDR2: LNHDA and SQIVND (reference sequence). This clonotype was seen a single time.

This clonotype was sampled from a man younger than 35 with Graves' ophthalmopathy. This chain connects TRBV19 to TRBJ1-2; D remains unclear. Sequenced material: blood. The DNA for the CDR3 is TGTGCCAGTAGTGATCGGAACGGCGGGTATGGCTACACCTTC. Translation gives CASSDRNGGYGYTF. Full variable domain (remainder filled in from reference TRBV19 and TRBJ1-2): DGGITQSPKYLFRKEGQNVTLSCEQNLNHDAMYWYRQDPGQGLRLIYYSQIVNDFQKGDIAEGYSVSREKKESFPLTVTSAQKNPTAFYLCASSDRNGGYGYTFGSGTRLTVV.